The TCR beta chain described here comes from a study of T cells in Graves' hyperthyroidism and ophthalmopathy. Overall study: Pretreatment peripheral blood was obtained at initial diagnosis.

Newly diagnosed patients aged 18 to 65 had hyperthyroidism of under 2 months' duration. TCR beta CDR3 regions were amplified from RNA. Initially, a first-round RT-PCR of the TCR CDR3 employed the HTBI primer set. MiXCR was run by TCRdb on the multiplex PCR reads, yielding one entry per CDR3 protein. The sample includes over 300,000 distinct CDR3 sequences, around 14% of them seen just once. Comments on this clonotype: Being one base from a much bigger clone, this may be a read error.

CDR1 is DFQATT, CDR2 SNEGSKA, per germline (reference sequence). The CDR3 consists of 16 residues. This receptor was taken from a woman aged 55-70 years with Graves' hyperthyroidism. The sequenced sample was blood. The chain carries TRBV20-1 and TRBJ2-2, with 10 bases identical to TRBD2. The chain's CDR3 is CSTRASSGSNTGELFF. CDR3 nucleotide sequence: TGCAGTACTAGGGCCTCTAGCGGGAGCAACACCGGGGAGCTGTTTTTT.